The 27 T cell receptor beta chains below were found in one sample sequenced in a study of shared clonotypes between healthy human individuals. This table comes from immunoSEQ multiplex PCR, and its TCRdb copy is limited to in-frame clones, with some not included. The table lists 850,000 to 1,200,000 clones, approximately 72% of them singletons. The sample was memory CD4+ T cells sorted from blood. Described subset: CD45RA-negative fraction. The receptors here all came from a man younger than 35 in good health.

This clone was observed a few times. The CDR3 DNA reads TGTGCCAGCAGTCAAGTTCCGAATTCACCCCTCCACTTT. Its protein is CASSQVPNSPLHF. This rearrangement joins TRBV28 to TRBJ1-6; D is unclear. The CDR3 consists of 13 residues. V lost 5 bases and J lost 7, with 9 bases in between. Germline loops: CDR1 MDHEN, CDR2 SYDVKM.

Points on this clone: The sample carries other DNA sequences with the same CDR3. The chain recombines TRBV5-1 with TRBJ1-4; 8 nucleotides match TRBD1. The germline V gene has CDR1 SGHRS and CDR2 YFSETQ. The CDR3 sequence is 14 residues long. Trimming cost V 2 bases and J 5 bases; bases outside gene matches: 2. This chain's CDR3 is CASSFGQGNEKLFF. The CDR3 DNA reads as TGCGCCAGCAGCTTTGGACAGGGAAATGAAAAACTGTTTTTT.

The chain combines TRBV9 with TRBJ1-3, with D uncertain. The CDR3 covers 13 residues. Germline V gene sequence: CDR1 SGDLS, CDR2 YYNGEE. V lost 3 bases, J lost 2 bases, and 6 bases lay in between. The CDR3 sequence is CASSGTAGNTIYF. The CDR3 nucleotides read TGTGCCAGCAGCGGGACGGCTGGAAACACCATATATTTT.

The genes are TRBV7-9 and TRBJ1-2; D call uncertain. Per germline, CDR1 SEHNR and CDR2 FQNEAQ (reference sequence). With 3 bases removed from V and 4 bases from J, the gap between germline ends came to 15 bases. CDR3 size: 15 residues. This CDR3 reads CASSFGAADAYGYTF. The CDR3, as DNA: TGTGCCAGCAGCTTCGGAGCGGCCGACGCCTATGGCTACACCTTC.

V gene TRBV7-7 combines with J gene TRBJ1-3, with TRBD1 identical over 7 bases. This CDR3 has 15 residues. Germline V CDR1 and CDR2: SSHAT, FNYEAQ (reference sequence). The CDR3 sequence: CASARDSKPGNTIYF. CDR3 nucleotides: TGTGCTAGCGCTCGGGACAGCAAGCCAGGAAACACCATATATTTT.

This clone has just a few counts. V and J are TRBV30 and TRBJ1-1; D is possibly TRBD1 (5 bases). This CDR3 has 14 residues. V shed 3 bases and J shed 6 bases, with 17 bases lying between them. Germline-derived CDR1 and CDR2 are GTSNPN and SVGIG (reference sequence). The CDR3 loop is CAWRASGPFPEAFF. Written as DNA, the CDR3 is TGTGCCTGGAGGGCCTCGGGACCGTTCCCTGAAGCTTTCTTT.

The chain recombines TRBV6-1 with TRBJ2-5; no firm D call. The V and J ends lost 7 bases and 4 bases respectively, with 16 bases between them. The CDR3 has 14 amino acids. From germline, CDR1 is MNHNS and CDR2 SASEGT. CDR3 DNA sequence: TGTGCCAGCAACGCAGGAACTATTGGAGAGACCCAGTACTTC. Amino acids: CASNAGTIGETQYF.

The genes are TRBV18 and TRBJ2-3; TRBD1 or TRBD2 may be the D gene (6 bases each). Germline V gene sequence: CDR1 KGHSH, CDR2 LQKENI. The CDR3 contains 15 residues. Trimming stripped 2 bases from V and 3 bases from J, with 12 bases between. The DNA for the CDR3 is TGTGCCAGCTCACCAACGGGGGCCGGGACAGATACGCAGTATTTT. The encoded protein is CASSPTGAGTDTQYF.

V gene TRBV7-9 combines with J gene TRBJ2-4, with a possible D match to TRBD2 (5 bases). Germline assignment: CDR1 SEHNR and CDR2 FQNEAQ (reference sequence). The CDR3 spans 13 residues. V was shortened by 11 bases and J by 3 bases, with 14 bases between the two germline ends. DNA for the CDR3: TGTGCCGGGGAGACGGTAGTCAAAAACATTCAGTACTTC. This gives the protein CAGETVVKNIQYF.

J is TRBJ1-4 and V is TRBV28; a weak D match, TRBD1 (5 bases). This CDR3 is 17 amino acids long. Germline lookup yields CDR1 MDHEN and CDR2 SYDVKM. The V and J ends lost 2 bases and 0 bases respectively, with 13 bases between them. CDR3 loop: CASSLARDGTTNEKLFF. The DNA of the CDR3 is TGTGCCAGCAGTTTAGCCCGGGACGGCACAACTAATGAAAAACTGTTTTTT.

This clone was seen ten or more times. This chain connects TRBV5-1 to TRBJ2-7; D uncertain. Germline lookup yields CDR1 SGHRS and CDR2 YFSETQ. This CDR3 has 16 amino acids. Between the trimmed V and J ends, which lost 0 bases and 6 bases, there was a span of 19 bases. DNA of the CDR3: TGCGCCAGCAGCTTGGGATTCGCCAGGAGCGAACTCGAGCAGTACTTC. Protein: CASSLGFARSELEQYF.

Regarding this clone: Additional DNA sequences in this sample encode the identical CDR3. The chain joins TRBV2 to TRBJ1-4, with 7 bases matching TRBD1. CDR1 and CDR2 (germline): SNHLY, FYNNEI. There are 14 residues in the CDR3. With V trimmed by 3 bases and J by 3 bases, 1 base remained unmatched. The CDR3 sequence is CASSETGSNEKLFF. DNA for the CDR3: TGTGCCAGCAGTGAGACAGGGTCTAATGAAAAACTGTTTTTT.

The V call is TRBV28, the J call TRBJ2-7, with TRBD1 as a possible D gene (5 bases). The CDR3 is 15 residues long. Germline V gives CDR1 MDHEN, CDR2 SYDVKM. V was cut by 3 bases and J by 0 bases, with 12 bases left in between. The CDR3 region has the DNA TGTGCCAGCAGTTTGTGGGGCAAAAGCTCCTACGAGCAGTACTTC. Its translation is CASSLWGKSSYEQYF.

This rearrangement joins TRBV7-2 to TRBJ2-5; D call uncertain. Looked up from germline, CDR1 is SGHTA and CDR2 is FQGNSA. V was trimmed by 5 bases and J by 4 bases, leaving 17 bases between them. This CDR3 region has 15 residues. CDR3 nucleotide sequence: TGTGCCAGCAGCGAACAAGGATGGGGTAGAGAGACCCAGTACTTC. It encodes CASSEQGWGRETQYF.

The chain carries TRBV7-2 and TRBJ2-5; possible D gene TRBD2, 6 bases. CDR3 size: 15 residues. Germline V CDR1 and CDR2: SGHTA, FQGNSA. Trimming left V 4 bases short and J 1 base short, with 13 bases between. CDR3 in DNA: TGTGCCAGCAGCTCCCGCGGGACCACCCAAGAGACCCAGTACTTC. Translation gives CASSSRGTTQETQYF.

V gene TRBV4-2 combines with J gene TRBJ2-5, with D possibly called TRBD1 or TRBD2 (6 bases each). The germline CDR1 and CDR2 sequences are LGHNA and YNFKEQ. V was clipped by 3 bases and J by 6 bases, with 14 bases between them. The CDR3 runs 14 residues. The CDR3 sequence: CASSQSEGGKTQYF. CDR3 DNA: TGTGCCAGCAGCCAGTCCGAGGGGGGAAAGACCCAGTACTTC.

DNA for the CDR3: TGTGCCAGCAGCTTGGGACAAGGATTGATGAACACTGAAGCTTTCTTT. Its translation is CASSLGQGLMNTEAFF. This chain uses TRBV5-4 with TRBJ1-1, with D uncertain. V was shortened by 0 bases and J by 0 bases, with 12 bases between the two germline ends. CDR3 length equals 16 residues. Germline loops: CDR1 SGHNT, CDR2 YYREEE (reference sequence).

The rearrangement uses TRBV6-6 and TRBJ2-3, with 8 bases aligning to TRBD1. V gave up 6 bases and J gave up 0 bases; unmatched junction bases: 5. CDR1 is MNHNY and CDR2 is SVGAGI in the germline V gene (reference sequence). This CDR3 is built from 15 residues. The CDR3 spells CASRQGQGSTDTQYF. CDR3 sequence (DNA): TGTGCCAGCAGACAAGGACAGGGTAGCACAGATACGCAGTATTTT.

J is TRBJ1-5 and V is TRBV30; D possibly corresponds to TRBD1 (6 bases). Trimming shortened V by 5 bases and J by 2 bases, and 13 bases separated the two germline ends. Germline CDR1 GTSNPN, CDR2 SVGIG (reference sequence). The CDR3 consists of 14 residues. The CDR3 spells CAWSGVYRNQPQHF. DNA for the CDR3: TGTGCCTGGTCAGGGGTGTATCGCAATCAGCCCCAGCATTTT.

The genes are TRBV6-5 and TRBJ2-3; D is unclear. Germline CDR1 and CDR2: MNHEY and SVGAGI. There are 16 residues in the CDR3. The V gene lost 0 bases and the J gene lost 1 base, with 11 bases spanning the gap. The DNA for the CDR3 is TGTGCCAGCAGTTACTCCGACGGTGGGGGCACAGATACGCAGTATTTT. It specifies CASSYSDGGGTDTQYF.

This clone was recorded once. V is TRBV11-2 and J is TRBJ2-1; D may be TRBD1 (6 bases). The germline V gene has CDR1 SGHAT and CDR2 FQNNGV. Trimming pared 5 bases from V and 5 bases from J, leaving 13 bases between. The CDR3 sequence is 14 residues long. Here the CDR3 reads CASSRRTVDNEQFF. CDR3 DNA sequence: TGTGCCAGCAGCCGCAGGACAGTAGACAATGAGCAGTTCTTC.

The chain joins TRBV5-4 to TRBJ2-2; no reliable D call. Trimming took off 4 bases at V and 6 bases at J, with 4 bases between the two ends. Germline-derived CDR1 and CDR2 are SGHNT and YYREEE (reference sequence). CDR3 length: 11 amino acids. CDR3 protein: CASSIAGELFF. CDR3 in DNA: TGTGCCAGCAGCATAGCCGGGGAGCTGTTTTTT.

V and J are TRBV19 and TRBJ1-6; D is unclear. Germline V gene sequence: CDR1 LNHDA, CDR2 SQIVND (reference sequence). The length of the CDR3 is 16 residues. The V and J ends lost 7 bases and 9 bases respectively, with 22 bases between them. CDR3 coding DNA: TGTGCCAGTACCCCGTCCCGGCCGGGGATGGGTTCACCCCTCCACTTT. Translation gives CASTPSRPGMGSPLHF.

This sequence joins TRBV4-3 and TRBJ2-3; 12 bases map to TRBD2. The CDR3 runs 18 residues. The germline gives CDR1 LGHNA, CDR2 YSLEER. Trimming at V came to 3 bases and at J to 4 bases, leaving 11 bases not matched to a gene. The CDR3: CASSQVYGTSGRADTQYF. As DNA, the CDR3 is TGCGCCAGCAGCCAGGTATACGGGACTAGCGGGCGCGCAGATACGCAGTATTTT.

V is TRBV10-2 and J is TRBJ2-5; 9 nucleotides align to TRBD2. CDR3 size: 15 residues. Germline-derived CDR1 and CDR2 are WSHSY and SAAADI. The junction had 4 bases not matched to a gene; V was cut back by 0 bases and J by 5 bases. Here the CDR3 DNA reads TGCGCCAGCAGTGAGTCTGTAGCGGGGGTTGAGACCCAGTACTTC. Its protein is CASSESVAGVETQYF.

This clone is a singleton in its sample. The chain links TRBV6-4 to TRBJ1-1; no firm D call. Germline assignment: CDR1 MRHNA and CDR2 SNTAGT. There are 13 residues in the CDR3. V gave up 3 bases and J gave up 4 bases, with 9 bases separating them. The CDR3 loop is CASSEKVSTEAFF. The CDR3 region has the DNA TGTGCCAGCAGTGAAAAGGTGAGCACTGAAGCTTTCTTT.

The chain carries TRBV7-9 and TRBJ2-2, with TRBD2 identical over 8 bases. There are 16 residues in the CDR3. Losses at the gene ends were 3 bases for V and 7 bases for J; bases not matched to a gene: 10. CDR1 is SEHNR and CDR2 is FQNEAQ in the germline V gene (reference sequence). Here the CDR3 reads CASSFAGGAPIGELFF. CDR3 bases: TGTGCCAGCAGCTTTGCGGGGGGCGCTCCAATCGGGGAGCTGTTTTTT.